A single sample gave rise to the 21 T cell receptor beta chains below, sequenced in a study of OX40 agonist ivuxolimab in advanced cancers. Libraries were constructed by the immunoSEQ multiplex PCR assay. TCRdb took this table from immuneACCESS and kept in-frame rearrangements with V and J called. Such tables lack part of the clones; where checked against another copy, unresolved V genes explain under half of the gap, and the rest is unexplained. In this sample the table shows 67,000 or so clones, around 89% of which occur a single time. The ten largest clones add up to roughly 1% of the sample. The sequencing here drew on CD4+ or CD8+ T cells sorted from blood, taken in a trial of the OX40 agonist ivuxolimab. The receptors stem from an adult with an advanced solid tumor such as melanoma, head and neck, liver or kidney cancer.

This clone occurred once. The chain employs TRBV7-6 and TRBJ2-3; 9 nucleotides match TRBD2. Per germline, CDR1 SGHVS and CDR2 FNYEAQ. The length of the CDR3 is 16 residues. The junction had 9 bases not matched to a gene; V was cut back by 3 bases and J by 5 bases. CDR3 DNA sequence: TGTGCCAGCAGCTTGGGTAGCGGGAGATCCGGAGATACGCAGTATTTT. It codes for CASSLGSGRSGDTQYF.

This chain joins TRBV11-2 and TRBJ1-2; D is ambiguous. Looked up from germline, CDR1 is SGHAT and CDR2 is FQNNGV. The CDR3 is 12 amino acids. Trimming stripped 9 bases from V and 4 bases from J, with 12 bases between. The CDR3 sequence is CASSGRGYGYTF. Written as DNA, the CDR3 is TGTGCCAGTTCCGGCCGGGGCTATGGCTACACCTTC.

The CDR3 reads CAWSTPSRQVDEQYF. In nucleotides, the CDR3 is TGTGCCTGGAGTACCCCCTCACGACAGGTCGACGAGCAGTACTTC. The rearrangement uses TRBV30 and TRBJ2-7, with a tentative D call TRBD1 (6 bases). CDR3 length: 15 residues. Germline lookup yields CDR1 GTSNPN and CDR2 SVGIG (reference sequence). V was trimmed by 2 bases and J by 5 bases, leaving 19 bases between them. Full variable domain (remainder filled in from reference TRBV30 and TRBJ2-7): SQTIHQWPATLVQPVGSPLSLECTVEGTSNPNLYWYRQAAGRGLQLLFYSVGIGQISSEVPQNLSASRPQDRQFILSSKKLLLSDSGFYLCAWSTPSRQVDEQYFGPGTRLTVT.

V and J are TRBV18 and TRBJ1-1, with 7 positions matching TRBD1. Per germline, CDR1 KGHSH and CDR2 LQKENI. The CDR3 is 14 amino acids. Losses at the gene ends were 3 bases for V and 3 bases for J; bases not matched to a gene: 4. CDR3 bases: TGTGCCAGCTCACCTTCGCAGGGGGACACTGAAGCTTTCTTT. This translates into CASSPSQGDTEAFF.

V is TRBV11-2 and J is TRBJ2-1; D is undetermined. The CDR3 has 15 residues. The ends were cut back, 1 base at V and 7 bases at J, with 14 bases in the middle. Per germline, CDR1 SGHAT and CDR2 FQNNGV. The CDR3, as DNA: TGTGCCAGCAGCTTAGCACGGGCAGGTAGGAATGAGCAGTTCTTC. As protein: CASSLARAGRNEQFF.

V usage is TRBV11-3 and J usage is TRBJ2-5; 14 bases map to TRBD2. This CDR3 is 15 amino acids long. J gave up 7 bases and V 3 bases, and 4 bases lay outside the gene matches. The germline gives CDR1 SGHNT, CDR2 YENEEA. In nucleotides, the CDR3 is TGTGCCAGCAGCTTGGGGACTAGCGGGAGTGGGACCCAGTACTTC. This encodes CASSLGTSGSGTQYF.

The chain recombines TRBV6-1 with TRBJ2-1, with a possible D match to TRBD2 (6 bases). The CDR3 has 13 residues. The germline V gene encodes CDR1 MNHNS and CDR2 SASEGT. V lost 7 bases, J lost 6 bases, and 13 bases lay in between. This CDR3 reads CASKGDSLNEQFF. CDR3 DNA: TGTGCCAGCAAAGGGGACTCCCTCAATGAGCAGTTCTTC.

This clone appeared a few times. The V and J genes are TRBV28 and TRBJ1-2, with 8 positions matching TRBD1. Germline V gene lookup returns CDR1 MDHEN and CDR2 SYDVKM. V trimming: 5 bases; J trimming: 8 bases; junction bases outside the gene matches: 13. This CDR3 contains 15 residues. The CDR3 bases are TGTGCCAGCAGTGCCACTCCGGGACAGGTTACCGGCTACACCTTC. Translation: CASSATPGQVTGYTF.

V usage is TRBV28 and J usage is TRBJ1-2, with D unresolved. The germline gives CDR1 MDHEN, CDR2 SYDVKM. Trimming removed 3 bases from V and 7 bases from J, with 12 bases in between. There are 13 residues in the CDR3. CDR3 sequence reads: CASSFSGAGGYTF. For the CDR3, the DNA is TGTGCCAGCAGTTTTTCCGGTGCCGGTGGCTACACCTTC.

The chain has TRBV19 and TRBJ2-7, with D perhaps assigned TRBD1 or TRBD2 (5 bases each). Germline-derived CDR1 and CDR2 are LNHDA and SQIVND (reference sequence). The CDR3 length is 13 residues. Trimming shortened V by 2 bases and J by 5 bases, and 10 bases separated the two germline ends. CDR3 in amino acids: CASSIPRGHEQYF. The CDR3 DNA sequence: TGTGCCAGTAGTATACCTAGGGGACACGAGCAGTACTTC.

The V gene is TRBV7-8, the J gene TRBJ1-2; no firm D call. The germline gives CDR1 SGHVS, CDR2 FQNEAQ. The CDR3 spans 13 residues. V gave up 1 base and J gave up 8 bases, with 11 bases separating them. This CDR3 is CASSLDPRIGYTF. The CDR3 coding sequence is TGTGCCAGCAGCTTAGATCCCAGAATCGGCTACACCTTC.

This clone has just one count. Different DNA sequences within this sample yield the same CDR3. This sequence joins TRBV19 and TRBJ2-5; possible D gene TRBD2, 7 bases. The germline V gene has CDR1 LNHDA and CDR2 SQIVND (reference sequence). The CDR3 covers 15 residues. V dropped 3 bases and J dropped 5 bases, with 16 bases sitting between them. Here the CDR3 DNA reads TGTGCCAGTAGTATCTTGAGGGGAGGGGGTGAGACCCAGTACTTC. This encodes CASSILRGGGETQYF.

V gene TRBV5-1 combines with J gene TRBJ2-3; tentative D call: TRBD2 (7 bases). CDR1 and CDR2 from the germline V gene are SGHRS and YFSETQ. The CDR3 consists of 16 residues. The V end lost 7 bases, the J end lost 4 bases, and 22 bases lay between the germline ends. The CDR3 spells CASAQGGGPTADTQYF. DNA for the CDR3: TGCGCCAGCGCTCAAGGGGGGGGGCCTACCGCAGATACGCAGTATTTT.

The gene calls are TRBV18 and TRBJ1-1; D perhaps matches TRBD1 (6 bases). The CDR3 is made up of 15 amino acids. The germline CDR1 and CDR2 sequences are KGHSH and LQKENI. Deletions cut 6 bases from V and 0 bases from J, with 14 bases between. CDR3: CASSSGEGLNTEAFF. The CDR3 bases are TGTGCCAGCTCCTCAGGGGAGGGACTGAACACTGAAGCTTTCTTT.

This chain connects TRBV11-1 to TRBJ2-1; possible D gene TRBD2, 5 bases. The CDR3 contains 15 residues. Germline V lookup: CDR1 SGHAT, CDR2 FQDESV (reference sequence). The germline V and J ends were trimmed by 5 bases and 7 bases, with 18 bases remaining between them. CDR3: CASSPPAAPVNEQFF. In nucleotides, the CDR3 is TGTGCCAGCAGCCCTCCAGCGGCCCCGGTGAATGAGCAGTTCTTC.

This chain uses TRBV6-6 with TRBJ1-5, with a weak D call TRBD1 (5 bases). The CDR3 extends over 15 amino acids. CDR1 MNHNY and CDR2 SVGAGI come from the germline V gene (reference sequence). V was shortened by 4 bases and J by 5 bases, with 15 bases between the two germline ends. Here the CDR3 DNA reads TGTGCCAGCAGTTGGGGCGTGGGGCCCGATCAGCCCCAGCATTTT. It specifies CASSWGVGPDQPQHF.

DNA of the CDR3: TGCGCCAGCAGCTTGGCCCCCGGGGGCTCCTACGAGCAGTACTTC. Protein sequence: CASSLAPGGSYEQYF. This chain connects TRBV5-1 to TRBJ2-7; tentative D call: TRBD2 (6 bases). From germline, CDR1 is SGHRS and CDR2 YFSETQ. The ends were cut back, 0 bases at V and 0 bases at J, with 10 bases in the middle. The CDR3 has 15 residues.

This clone was seen just once. The chain has TRBV7-8 and TRBJ1-2; D ambiguous. Germline assignment: CDR1 SGHVS and CDR2 FQNEAQ. This CDR3 is 14 amino acids long. V lost 5 bases, J lost 5 bases, and 15 bases lay in between. The CDR3 spells CASSGVGTKYGYTF. CDR3 nucleotides: TGTGCCAGCAGCGGAGTCGGAACGAAATATGGCTACACCTTC.

This chain joins TRBV19 and TRBJ2-1, with D maybe TRBD1 (5 bases). V was clipped by 5 bases and J by 4 bases, with 15 bases between them. Germline CDR1 and CDR2: LNHDA and SQIVND (reference sequence). The CDR3 is 15 residues long. The CDR3 region is CASSPRAGVYNEQFF. The CDR3 DNA sequence: TGTGCCAGTAGTCCCAGGGCCGGTGTGTACAATGAGCAGTTCTTC.

The chain recombines TRBV7-2 with TRBJ2-3; 10 bases are a match to TRBD2. Germline V gives CDR1 SGHTA, CDR2 FQGNSA. The CDR3 has 17 residues. Trimming removed 3 bases from V and 5 bases from J; junction bases left unmatched: 11. This CDR3 reads CASSFPIAGGSKDTQYF. In nucleotides, the CDR3 is TGTGCCAGCAGCTTTCCGATAGCGGGAGGATCCAAAGATACGCAGTATTTT.

The chain recombines TRBV9 with TRBJ2-1, with 10 bases aligning to TRBD2. Germline loops: CDR1 SGDLS, CDR2 YYNGEE. The CDR3 has 15 residues. V lost 3 bases, J lost 4 bases, and 4 bases stayed unmatched. The DNA of the CDR3 is TGTGCCAGCAGCGAGGGACTAGCGTTATACAATGAGCAGTTCTTC. As protein: CASSEGLALYNEQFF. The full variable domain, with the rest looked up from reference TRBV9 and TRBJ2-1, is DSGVTQTPKHLITATGQRVTLRCSPRSGDLSVYWYQQSLDQGLQFLIQYYNGEERAKGNILERFSAQQFPDLHSELNLSSLELGDSALYFCASSEGLALYNEQFFGPGTRLTVL.